This is a list of T cell receptor beta chains from one sample in a study of OX40 agonist ivuxolimab in advanced cancers. Using immunoSEQ multiplex PCR, the repertoire was profiled, and TCRdb retains in-frame clones only, with some absent. Among under 95,000 clones listed, 87% were seen once. This sample comprised CD4+ or CD8+ T cells sorted from blood, obtained in a trial of the OX40 agonist ivuxolimab. The receptors derive from an adult with an advanced solid tumor such as melanoma, head and neck, liver or kidney cancer. The CDR3 runs from the conserved cysteine through the conserved F or W. Each record gives: CDR3 length, V gene, D gene, CDR3 protein. D genes are given only for firm matches.

16	TRBV19	.	CASSIAGIYSNQPQHF
15	TRBV4-1	TRBD1	CASRPRDRAPDTQYF
13	TRBV5-1	.	CASSLGGESTQYF
15	TRBV5-1	.	CASSLGVRGRYEQYF
15	TRBV5-1	.	CASSLEGKRGYEQYF
12	TRBV30	.	CAWSASGLGYTF
16	TRBV19	.	CASSMAGSAGANVLTF
13	TRBV6-1	.	CASSEREGNTIYF
15	TRBV10-3	.	CAISESAQGGYEQYF
15	TRBV9	.	CASSVAQTRYNEQFF
19	TRBV6-4	.	CASSDSRLRGSDSGNTIYF
14	TRBV7-8	.	CASSPGGGVYEQYF
16	TRBV5-1	.	CASSSGQPSSGNTIYF
14	TRBV5-6	TRBD2	CASSLLAGGETQYF
12	TRBV9	.	CATQEGTDTQYF
14	TRBV5-1	TRBD1	CASSLGDSNYGYTF
14	TRBV5-4	TRBD1	CASSRADRAYEQYF
16	TRBV28	TRBD1	CASSLSDRAGANVLTF
14	TRBV7-9	.	CASSLQGGGTEAFF
17	TRBV7-7	TRBD2	CASSLAPGLAGGNEQFF
11	TRBV20-1	.	CSAASDYGYTF
15	TRBV5-4	.	CASSLGAGYYNEQFF
14	TRBV5-6	TRBD2	CASSGDGEGYEQYF
14	TRBV10-3	TRBD1	CAITTDRSGNTIYF
16	TRBV9	TRBD1	CASSVDPDRVRYGYTF
13	TRBV6-5	TRBD1	CAAGGDLTGELFF
13	TRBV19	TRBD1	CASSRQGSYEQYF
16	TRBV27	.	CASTPRAGSTGTEAFF
15	TRBV5-5	TRBD1	CASSLNRDSSYEQYF